The clone carrying this T cell receptor beta chain was detected once. This specimen comes from a study of blood T cell repertoires in COVID-19. Using immunoSEQ multiplex PCR, the repertoire was profiled, and TCRdb retains in-frame clones only, with some absent. The sample carries about 92,000 clones, around 81% recorded once. The source material was peripheral blood. This sequence was found in a man aged 45-65 years who had recovered from COVID-19.

The DNA of the CDR3 is TGTGCCAGCAGCGTATCAGGGACTAGCGGGGTCTATACGCAGTATTTT. It translates to CASSVSGTSGVYTQYF. J is TRBJ2-3 and V is TRBV9, with 13 nucleotides matching TRBD2. J lost 7 bases, V lost 1 base, and 6 bases had no gene match. The CDR3 runs 16 residues. CDR1 and CDR2 from the germline V gene are SGDLS and YYNGEE.